This T cell receptor (beta chain) was sequenced during a study of regulatory T cells in long-lasting Graves disease. Time point: newly diagnosed GD, antithyroid drugs for less than 3 months. From PBMCs, RNA was extracted and then used to make the TCR library. Trimming took off 2 bases at V and 6 bases at J, with 10 bases between the two ends. This CDR3 is built from 13 residues. CDR1 is MNHEY, CDR2 SVGAGI, per germline. Researchers made TCR beta libraries by using iRepertoire HTBI primers and running Arm-PCR on CDR3 regions. TCRdb re-analysed the multiplex PCR reads in MiXCR, keeping a single row per CDR3 protein. Among some 250,000 distinct CDR3 sequences listed, around 21% were seen once.

The J gene is TRBJ1-2, the V gene TRBV6-5, with D maybe TRBD1 (6 bases). The TCR was taken from a female donor with Graves disease. The specimen was peripheral blood mononuclear cells (PBMCs), collected at new diagnosis, from a patient treated with antithyroid drugs. CDR3 sequence (DNA): TGTGCCAGCAGTTACAACAGGGACCATGGCTACACCTTC. It yields the protein CASSYNRDHGYTF.